This entry features one T cell receptor beta chain sequence. Its specificity is not known. The record originates from a study of cytomegalovirus exposure and HLA in healthy donors. Study-level background: Among over 350 genotyped donors, roughly 80% fell in the Caucasian-associated ancestry cluster.

PCR involved 60 Vbeta and 13 Jbeta primers. TCRdb's copy holds only in-frame clones and misses some; the assay was immunoSEQ multiplex PCR. Here the sample spans 95,000 to 130,000 clones, around 60% being singletons. V lost 2 bases and J 5 bases, leaving 14 bases between the germline ends. Per germline, CDR1 SGDLS and CDR2 YYNGEE. The CDR3 sequence is 14 residues long. Study-wide findings and caveats: A later analysis found common viral pathogens apparently linked to several of the most significant clusters. Apart from CMV serostatus, no immune exposure information was available. Rarity characterized most TCR sequences, yet some public TCRs appeared in many donors.

This TCR was sampled from a woman in her thirties or forties in good health and CMV-seropositive. The rearrangement uses TRBV9 and TRBJ2-7, with D perhaps TRBD2 (6 bases). The sequenced sample consisted of PBMCs. CDR3 bases: TGTGCCAGCAGCGTTTTTACATCGGGGGACGAGCAGTACTTC. Protein sequence: CASSVFTSGDEQYF.